This TCR beta chain originates from a study of blood T cells in healthy people across ages (dated by TCRdb to about 2015). Regarding the study in general: In model experiments, roughly one uniquely barcoded TCR beta cDNA molecule per two T cells was captured by template switching. The donors were split into four age groups: young (average around 16 years), middle-aged (39), aged (more than 60) and long-lived (under 90). Donors of different ages were randomly distributed across sequencing lanes to avoid experimental bias. For two donors (one aged 18 to 30 and one aged 80 or older), the study analyzed two additional independent replicas of 1 million unique cDNA reads from the same blood draw. The study measured age-related changes in TCR beta repertoire diversity using deep sequencing normalized with unique cDNA molecular identifiers.

Study-wide conclusions, independent of this receptor: Donor CMV infection status was unknown, potentially confounding age-related changes in expanded clonotypes. Estimates of total diversity from one million sequenced T cells were regarded as lower bounds and underestimates. As age increased, observed TCR beta diversity per million T cells dropped in a roughly linear way, and a significant reduction was already evident by age about 40. Because profiling used bulk unsorted PBMCs, naive and antigen-experienced compartments could not be compared conclusively. Compared with the aged group, the long-lived group had more naive CD4+ T cells, fewer expanded clones and increased TCR diversity, a pattern suggesting age selection. Observed TCR beta diversity correlated strongly with the percentage of naive T cells measured by flow cytometry.

Library prep was done by 5' RACE. The sequencer listed for this sample is Illumina HiSeq 2500. A second PCR of roughly 7 to 11 cycles was performed with a sample-barcoded 5' primer and a J-beta primer mix. Each TCR beta cDNA molecule received a unique molecular identifier from a template-switch 5' adaptor carrying 12 random nucleotides. At least 2.5 million CDR3-containing paired-end reads were obtained from each sample. The Mint cDNA synthesis kit, primed by a TRBC-specific oligonucleotide, was used to synthesize first-strand cDNA from all RNA. After uracil-DNA glycosylase treatment, a first 18-cycle PCR used universal primers M1SS and BC2_uni_R on all cDNA. The authors' analysis ran thus. For normalization, 1 million high-quality reads, each with a distinct molecular identifier, were randomly selected from each sample. Instead of being binned into consensus sequences, reads that shared molecular identifiers were thrown out. MiTCR, run with a Q25 quality threshold and the strictest error-elimination algorithm, handled CDR3 identification, clonotype clustering and error correction. A nonparametric unseen species model with Euler transformation was used to estimate a lower bound on total TCR beta diversity. The public reads were run again by TCRdb, first through fastp at Q25 and then through MiXCR, and only productive beta chains were kept. Duplicate CDR3 protein sequences are folded into a single record with the most common DNA and genes. The V and J calls reflect TCRdb's pipeline rather than the authors' work. Present in this sample are hundreds of thousands of distinct CDR3 sequences, about 34% of which were seen just once. Together, the top ten hold roughly 14% of the sample.

The donors were roughly 39 Caucasian individuals from Russia, aged 6 to 90 years, who were systemically healthy. Approximately 9.3 milliliters of peripheral blood were drawn from each donor into EDTA-treated Vacutainer tubes. PBMCs were isolated by Ficoll-Paque density-gradient centrifugation, with at least 7 million obtained per sample. Trizol reagent was used to extract total RNA from the PBMCs, yielding at least 5 micrograms per sample. The percentages of naive CD45RAhigh/CD27high T cells were determined by flow cytometry on a PBMC aliquot from every donor. Trimming takes 10 bases off V and 1 base off J; junction bases not matched to a gene: 13. CDR1 and CDR2, per the germline V gene, are MDHEN and SYDVKM. The CDR3, cysteine through phenylalanine, is 15 amino acids long. The entry retains the CDR3 DNA only, 45 bases that are in frame from base 1. This clonotype was found many times. Its binding antigen is unknown. It has no much larger one-base neighbor in the sample; base qualities were not kept.

This clonotype was obtained from a woman aged 80 or over in good health. Donor details come from another sample of the same person, matched by shared clones. This sequence uses TRBV28 and TRBJ2-7, and 7 bases in between align with TRBD2. The specimen sequenced was blood. The DNA is as follows: TGTGCCACCATTCCCCTAGCGGATCTATCCTACGAGCAGTACTTC. Translated, it gives CATIPLADLSYEQYF.